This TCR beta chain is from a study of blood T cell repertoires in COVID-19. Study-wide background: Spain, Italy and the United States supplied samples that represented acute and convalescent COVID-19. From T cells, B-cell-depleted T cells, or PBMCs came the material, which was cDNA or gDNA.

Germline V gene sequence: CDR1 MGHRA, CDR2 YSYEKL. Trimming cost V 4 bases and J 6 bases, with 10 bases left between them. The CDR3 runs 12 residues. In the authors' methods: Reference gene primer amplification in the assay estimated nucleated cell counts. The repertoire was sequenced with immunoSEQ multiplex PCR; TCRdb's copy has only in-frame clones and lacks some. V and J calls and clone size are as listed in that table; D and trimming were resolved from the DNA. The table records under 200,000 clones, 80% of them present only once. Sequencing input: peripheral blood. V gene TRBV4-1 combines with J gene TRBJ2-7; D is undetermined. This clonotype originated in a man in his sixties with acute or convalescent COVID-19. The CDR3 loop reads CASSPIESEQYF. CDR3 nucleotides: TGCGCCAGCAGCCCTATAGAGTCCGAGCAGTACTTC.